The 14 T cell receptor beta chains below all came from one sample that was sequenced in a study of blood T cells in healthy people across ages. Primed by a sample-barcoded 5' primer and a J-beta primer mix, a second PCR proceeded for roughly 6 to 12 cycles. TCRdb fed the 5' RACE reads into MiXCR, producing one record per CDR3 protein. Among about 1.8 million distinct CDR3 sequences listed, around 50% were seen once. Sequenced material: blood. Receptors originate from a middle-aged woman in good health.

V gene TRBV7-2 combines with J gene TRBJ2-1; D unclear. This CDR3 spans 12 amino acids. Trimming pared 4 bases from V and 9 bases from J, leaving 10 bases between. Germline CDR1 is SGHTA and CDR2 is FQGNSA. The CDR3 protein is CASSYPTAEQFF. The CDR3 nucleotides are TGTGCCAGCAGCTACCCTACGGCTGAGCAGTTCTTC.

There are a few counts of this clonotype. V is TRBV13 and J is TRBJ2-5, with D perhaps TRBD2 (6 bases). The germline CDR1 and CDR2 sequences are PRHDT and FYEKMQ (reference sequence). The CDR3 is 15 residues long. V was trimmed by 4 bases and J by 4 bases, leaving 16 bases between them. Written as DNA, the CDR3 is TGTGCCAGCAGCTCCCAGATGACTAGAGCAGAGACCCAGTACTTC. Its protein product is CASSSQMTRAETQYF.

The chain combines TRBV12-3 or TRBV12-4 with TRBJ2-1; 15 bases match TRBD2. Judging by the DNA end, TRBJ2-7 fits better; the J call may be wrong. The CDR3 contains 16 residues. CDR3 in amino acids: CASRRTSGGAYNEQYF. CDR3 sequence (DNA): TGTGCCAGCAGGAGGACTAGCGGGGGGGCCTACAATGAGCAGTACTTC.

V gene TRBV12-3 or TRBV12-4 combines with J gene TRBJ2-7; TRBD2 matches 8 bases. The J call may be in error: the DNA end matches TRBJ2-5 better. This CDR3 is 15 amino acids long. This CDR3 is CASSFFGRGAETQYF. DNA of the CDR3: TGTGCCAGCAGTTTTTTTGGGCGGGGGGCGGAGACCCAGTACTTC.

To note about this clonotype: The junction departs from the called germline gene at one end, perhaps through a read error. The chain recombines TRBV7-2 with TRBJ2-5; 7 bases fit TRBD1. The CDR3 spans 13 residues. CDR1 is SGHTA, CDR2 FQGNSA, per germline. CDR3: CASSRQGMETLYF. CDR3 bases: TGTGCCAGCAGCCGACAGGGTATGGAGACCCTGTACTTC.

The rearrangement links TRBV4-2 to TRBJ1-5; D perhaps matches TRBD1 (5 bases). CDR1 and CDR2 from the germline V gene are LGHNA and YNFKEQ. The CDR3 length is 14 residues. With 3 bases removed from V and 5 bases from J, the gap between germline ends came to 11 bases. In DNA form, the CDR3 reads TGTGCCAGCAGCCACACAGGTGAAGATCAGCCCCAGCATTTT. Its protein product is CASSHTGEDQPQHF.

The sample holds a few counts of this clonotype. The rearrangement uses TRBV20-1 and TRBJ2-7; either TRBD1 or TRBD2 may fit D (5 bases each). The CDR3 extends over 15 amino acids. V lost 2 bases and J 2 bases, leaving 16 bases between the germline ends. Germline loops: CDR1 DFQATT, CDR2 SNEGSKA (reference sequence). CDR3 protein: CSARSTRDRTYEQYF. As DNA, the CDR3 is TGCAGTGCTAGATCAACCCGGGACCGCACCTACGAGCAGTACTTC.

The genes are TRBV5-1 and TRBJ1-6; D perhaps matches TRBD1 (6 bases). Per the germline V gene, CDR1 is SGHRS and CDR2 is YFSETQ. There are 15 residues in the CDR3. V lost 4 bases to trimming and J lost 6 bases, with 14 bases between them. CDR3 in DNA: TGCGCCAGCAGCATGGCCAGGGGCGCTAATTCACCCCTCCACTTT. This gives the protein CASSMARGANSPLHF.

The chain is built from TRBV7-8 and TRBJ1-4; D remains ambiguous. The V and J ends lost 5 bases and 3 bases respectively, with 16 bases between them. CDR1 and CDR2 from the germline V gene are SGHVS and FQNEAQ. The CDR3 runs to 16 residues. The CDR3 loop is CASSPESGLSNEKLFF. Here the CDR3 DNA reads TGTGCCAGCAGCCCAGAGTCTGGACTGTCTAATGAAAAACTGTTTTTT. The full variable domain, rest sourced from reference TRBV7-8 and TRBJ1-4, is GAGVSQSPRYKVAKRGQDVALRCDPISGHVSLFWYQQALGQGPEFLTYFQNEAQLDKSGLPSDRFFAERPEGSVSTLKIQRTQQEDSAVYLCASSPESGLSNEKLFFGSGTQLSVL.

This clonotype occurred a few times. The chain uses TRBV24-1 and TRBJ2-6, with TRBD1 as a possible D gene (6 bases). This CDR3 is built from 15 residues. The V end lost 5 bases, the J end lost 4 bases, and 11 bases lay between the germline ends. In germline, CDR1 is KGHDR, CDR2 SFDVKD. In nucleotides, the CDR3 is TGTGCCACCAGTGCGAACAGGGCAGGGGCCAACGTCCTGACTTTC. Translation gives CATSANRAGANVLTF.

This clonotype was detected many times. The chain employs TRBV4-1 and TRBJ2-1, with TRBD1 matching over 8 bases. The CDR3 has 15 amino acids. Trimming took 4 bases from V and 0 from J; bases not matched to a gene: 2. Germline V gives CDR1 MGHRA, CDR2 YSYEKL. The CDR3, as DNA: TGCGCCAGCAGCCTCAGGGGGCCCTCCTACAATGAGCAGTTCTTC. This translates into CASSLRGPSYNEQFF.

The chain couples TRBV28 to TRBJ2-5, with 8 bases lining up with TRBD1. This CDR3 is 13 amino acids long. Germline CDR1 is MDHEN and CDR2 is SYDVKM. The CDR3 is CTTGDRIHETQYF. The DNA of the CDR3 is TGTACCACAGGGGACAGGATCCACGAGACCCAGTACTTC.

The gene calls are TRBV6-2 or TRBV6-3 and TRBJ2-5, with 10 bases aligning to TRBD2. This CDR3 comprises 12 residues. Germline CDR1 MNHEY, CDR2 SVGEGT. V lost 10 bases, J lost 11 bases, and 10 bases stayed unmatched. CDR3 sequence reads: CANQRGGNEQYF. As DNA, the CDR3 is TGTGCCAATCAGCGGGGGGGCAATGAGCAGTACTTC.

The V gene is TRBV28, the J gene TRBJ1-1; D remains ambiguous. Deletions cut 2 bases from V and 0 bases from J, with 10 bases between. The CDR3 is 15 residues long. Looked up from germline, CDR1 is MDHEN and CDR2 is SYDVKM. CDR3 nucleotide sequence: TGTGCCAGCAGTTTACGGCGGCTAATGAACACTGAAGCTTTCTTT. Translation gives CASSLRRLMNTEAFF.